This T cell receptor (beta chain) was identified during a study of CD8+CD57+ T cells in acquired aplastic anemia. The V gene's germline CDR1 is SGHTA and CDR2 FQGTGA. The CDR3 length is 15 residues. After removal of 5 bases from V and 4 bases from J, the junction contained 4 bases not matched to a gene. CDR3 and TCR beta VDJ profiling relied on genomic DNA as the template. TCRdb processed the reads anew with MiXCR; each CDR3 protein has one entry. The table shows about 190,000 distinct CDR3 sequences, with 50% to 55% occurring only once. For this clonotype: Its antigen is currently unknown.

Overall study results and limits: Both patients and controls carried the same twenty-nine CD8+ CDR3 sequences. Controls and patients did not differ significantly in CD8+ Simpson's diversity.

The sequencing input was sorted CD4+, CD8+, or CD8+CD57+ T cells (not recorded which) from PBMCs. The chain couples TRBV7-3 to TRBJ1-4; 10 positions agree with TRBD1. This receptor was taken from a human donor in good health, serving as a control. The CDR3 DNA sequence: TGTGCCAGCAGCGACAGGGGGCTTAATAATGAAAAACTGTTTTTT. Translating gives CASSDRGLNNEKLFF.